This paragraph reports one TCR beta chain. Its target is not known. This entry comes from a study of cytomegalovirus exposure and HLA in healthy donors. Unrecorded immune exposure was likely among donors, who were nominally healthy when sampled. Study-wide findings and caveats: The study flagged 150 to 200 TCR beta chains as cytomegalovirus-associated.

PCR employed 60 Vbeta and 13 Jbeta primers. Here immunoSEQ multiplex PCR was the method, and the copy in TCRdb shows in-frame clones only, minus some. The sample lists some 130,000 clones, 77% occurring once. V gave up 1 base and J gave up 6 bases, with 16 bases separating them. From germline, CDR1 is SGHTA and CDR2 FQGNSA. The CDR3 contains 16 residues. The clonotype comes from a male donor in good health and CMV-seropositive. J is TRBJ1-5 and V is TRBV7-2; D might be TRBD1 (5 bases). Sample: PBMCs. Written as DNA, the CDR3 is TGTGCCAGCAGCTTAGGGGACTATCGCCGGGGTCAGCCCCAGCATTTT. Its translation: CASSLGDYRRGQPQHF.